A single sample is the source of the 4 T cell receptor beta chains below, sequenced in a study of CD8 T cells in Susac syndrome. RNA, at about 0.45 to 1 ug, was reverse transcribed with random hexamers. TCRdb reprocessed the immunoSEQ multiplex PCR reads via MiXCR and lists one record per CDR3 protein. The table includes 190,000 or so distinct CDR3 sequences, about 95% detected once. The sample consisted of CD4+ T cells from PBMCs. All receptors derive from a human donor with multiple sclerosis.

CDR3 in DNA: TGTGCCTCCACTACCGGGCTTCCCAATCAGCCCCAGCATTTT. Residues: CASTTGLPNQPQHF. The chain uses TRBV30 and TRBJ1-5; D gene uncertain. This CDR3 spans 14 amino acids. Per germline, CDR1 GTSNPN and CDR2 SVGIG (reference sequence). V was cut by 7 bases and J by 3 bases, with 16 bases left in between. The complete variable domain, with remaining parts taken from reference TRBV30 and TRBJ1-5, reads SQTIHQWPATLVQPVGSPLSLECTVEGTSNPNLYWYRQAAGRGLQLLFYSVGIGQISSEVPQNLSASRPQDRQFILSSKKLLLSDSGFYLCASTTGLPNQPQHFGDGTRLSIL.

The chain couples TRBV29-1 to TRBJ1-2; D is unresolved. CDR1 and CDR2 (germline): SQVTM, ANQGSEA. CDR3 length: 11 amino acids. V lost 8 bases, J lost 2 bases, and 9 bases lay in between. For the CDR3, the DNA is TGCAGCTCCCGGGAGAACTATGGCTACACCTTC. Amino acids: CSSRENYGYTF.

This chain uses TRBV3-1 with TRBJ2-7; unclear D gene. V lost 2 bases and J 5 bases, leaving 7 bases between the germline ends. The length of the CDR3 is 12 residues. Per the germline V gene, CDR1 is LGHDT and CDR2 is YNNKEL (reference sequence). The CDR3 loop is CASSQTRHEQYF. The CDR3 DNA is TGTGCCAGCAGCCAAACACGCCACGAGCAGTACTTC.

The table lists this clonotype with a count of one. The chain has TRBV5-1 and TRBJ1-2, with D maybe TRBD1 (5 bases). Trimming removed 3 bases at V and 11 bases at J, with 17 bases between. Germline V gene sequence: CDR1 SGHRS, CDR2 YFSETQ. The CDR3 contains 13 residues. This chain's CDR3 is CASSSRGGEGYTF. CDR3 bases: TGCGCCAGCAGCTCCCGGGGCGGCGAGGGGTACACCTTC.